This T cell receptor (beta chain) was found in a study of T cell responses to AZD1222 COVID-19 vaccine. Study summary: Both about-4-week and about-12-week second-dose recipients were combined. Findings and caveats of the study: The breadth and depth of Spike-specific TCRs increased once two AZD1222 doses had been given. Reportedly, nearly half the spike-specific TCRs target unmutated variant regions.

With respect to this clone: Its matching antigen is unknown. The sample has other DNA sequences that encode this CDR3 too.

Germline V CDR1 and CDR2: MRHNA, SNTAGT. This CDR3 comprises 15 residues. Unmatched junction bases numbered 5, after V lost 3 bases and J lost 3 bases. The repertoire was sequenced with immunoSEQ multiplex PCR; TCRdb's copy has only in-frame clones and lacks some. The sample has about 100,000 clones, nearly 95% seen once. The source material was peripheral blood, sampled on day 0 of AZD1222 vaccination. This rearrangement joins TRBV6-4 to TRBJ2-3; 8 bases are a match to TRBD2. The receptor was derived from an adult in good health. In DNA, the CDR3 is TGTGCCAGCAGTGATTCCGGGAGGGCTACAGATACGCAGTATTTT. Its translation is CASSDSGRATDTQYF.